Listed below are T cell receptor beta chains from one sample, sequenced in a study of blood T cell repertoires in COVID-19. Clones were sequenced by immunoSEQ multiplex PCR, and TCRdb holds only the in-frame ones, with some missing. Among about 220,000 clones, around four fifths were seen once, and the ten largest hold 3% to 4.5%. The sample taken for sequencing was PBMCs or T cells enriched from blood (not recorded which). These receptors originate from a woman in her forties who had been exposed to COVID-19. Each CDR3 is given with its conserved first and last residue. D genes are given only for firm matches. Part of the rows lack a size; the others show once, few, many or a class for expanded clones.

d_gene	abundance	v_gene	j_gene	CDR3aa	CDR3nt
.	.	TRBV7-2	TRBJ1-2	CASSAQQGYYGYTF	TGTGCCAGCAGCGCCCAACAGGGCTACTATGGCTACACCTTC
.	.	TRBV27	TRBJ1-2	CASSRITGTQSSYGYTF	TGTGCCAGCAGTCGAATCACCGGGACACAAAGTTCCTATGGCTACACCTTC
.	.	TRBV14	TRBJ1-1	CASSQSGYAGPSTEAFF	TGTGCCAGCAGCCAGTCGGGGTACGCGGGACCGAGCACTGAAGCTTTCTTT
TRBD1	few	TRBV5-1	TRBJ1-6	CASSLGQGFNSPLHF	TGCGCCAGCAGCTTGGGACAGGGGTTTAATTCACCCCTCCACTTT
.	.	TRBV3-1/TRBV3-2	TRBJ2-3	CASSLRGGYTQYF	TGTGCCAGCAGCCTGAGAGGGGGATATACGCAGTATTTT
TRBD1	.	TRBV7-2	TRBJ1-4	CASSQDRAEKLFF	TGTGCCAGCAGCCAAGACAGGGCTGAAAAACTGTTTTTT
TRBD1	.	TRBV3-1/TRBV3-2	TRBJ2-7	CASSQGSDRSSYEQYF	TGTGCCAGCAGCCAAGGCTCGGACAGGAGCTCCTACGAGCAGTACTTC
TRBD1	.	TRBV15	TRBJ1-2	CATSSGQGPGVGYTF	TGTGCCACCAGCTCAGGACAGGGCCCGGGGGTGGGCTACACCTTC
TRBD2	few	TRBV2	TRBJ2-3	CASKLSGGTDTQYF	TGTGCCAGCAAACTCAGCGGGGGGACGGATACGCAGTATTTT
TRBD1	.	TRBV18	TRBJ1-1	CASSSLDREEAFF	TGTGCCAGCTCATCCCTGGACAGGGAGGAAGCTTTCTTT
TRBD1	.	TRBV5-1	TRBJ1-3	CASSYGQGASGNTIYF	TGCGCCAGCAGCTACGGACAGGGGGCGTCTGGAAACACCATATATTTT
.	.	TRBV19	TRBJ1-5	CASSMDSYSNQPQHF	TGTGCCAGTAGTATGGACAGTTATAGCAATCAGCCCCAGCATTTT
.	.	TRBV19	TRBJ1-1	CASSIDKGREAFF	TGTGCCAGTAGTATAGATAAGGGGCGGGAAGCTTTCTTT
TRBD1	.	TRBV4-1	TRBJ1-2	CASSRTGQGHYGYTF	TGCGCCAGCAGCCGAACGGGACAGGGGCACTATGGCTACACCTTC
.	.	TRBV27	TRBJ2-1	CASSPRIVSSYNEQFF	TGTGCCAGCAGTCCCAGGATCGTGAGCTCCTACAATGAGCAGTTCTTC
TRBD1	.	TRBV4-3	TRBJ1-1	CASSRTGDTEAFF	TGCGCCAGCAGCCGGACAGGGGACACTGAAGCTTTCTTT
.	.	TRBV28	TRBJ2-7	CASRSGAVTYEQYF	TGTGCCAGCAGATCTGGGGCCGTGACCTACGAGCAGTACTTC
TRBD1	.	TRBV15	TRBJ2-4	CATSSWDRKLAKNIQYF	TGTGCCACCAGCAGTTGGGACAGAAAACTAGCCAAAAACATTCAGTACTTC
.	.	TRBV4-3	TRBJ2-2	CASKGMSYAGELFF	TGCGCCAGCAAGGGGATGAGCTACGCCGGGGAGCTGTTTTTT
.	.	TRBV9	TRBJ2-5	CASSVVDTQETQYF	TGTGCCAGCAGCGTAGTGGACACCCAAGAGACCCAGTACTTC
TRBD2	.	TRBV20-1	TRBJ2-1	CSASGAGGLYNEQFF	TGCAGTGCTAGTGGTGCGGGGGGGCTATACAATGAGCAGTTCTTC
.	.	TRBV5-1	TRBJ1-5	CASSLAGNQPQHF	TGCGCCAGCAGCTTGGCGGGGAATCAGCCCCAGCATTTT
TRBD2	few	TRBV5-6	TRBJ2-3	CASSQGEWSGGDTQYF	TGTGCCAGCAGCCAAGGGGAATGGAGCGGGGGTGATACGCAGTATTTT
.	.	TRBV18	TRBJ2-5	CASSTYQETQYF	TGTGCCAGCTCAACTTACCAAGAGACCCAGTACTTC
.	many	TRBV19	TRBJ2-2	CASSISPSLTGELFF	TGTGCCAGTAGTATTAGCCCCAGCCTCACCGGGGAGCTGTTTTTT
.	.	TRBV6-4	TRBJ1-2	CASSSGYGYTF	TGTGCCAGCAGCTCAGGGTATGGCTACACCTTC
.	.	TRBV6-5	TRBJ1-6	CASSYSSGQNSPLHF	TGTGCCAGCAGTTACTCTTCAGGGCAAAATTCACCCCTCCACTTT
TRBD1	few	TRBV19	TRBJ1-2	CASRNAGTGYGYTF	TGTGCCAGTAGGAACGCCGGGACAGGCTATGGCTACACCTTC
.	.	TRBV10-3	TRBJ2-3	CAISEGGTDTQYF	TGTGCCATCAGTGAAGGGGGCACAGATACGCAGTATTTT